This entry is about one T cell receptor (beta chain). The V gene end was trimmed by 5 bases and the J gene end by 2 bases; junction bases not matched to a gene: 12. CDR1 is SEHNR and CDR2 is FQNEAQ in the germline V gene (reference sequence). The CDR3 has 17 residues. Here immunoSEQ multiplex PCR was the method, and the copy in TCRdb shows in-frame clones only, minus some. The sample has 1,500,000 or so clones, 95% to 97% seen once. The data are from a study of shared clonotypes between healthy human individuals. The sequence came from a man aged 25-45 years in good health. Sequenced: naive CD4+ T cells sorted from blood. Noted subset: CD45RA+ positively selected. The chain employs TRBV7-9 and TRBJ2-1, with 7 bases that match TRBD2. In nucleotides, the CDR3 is TGTGCCAGCAGCCCACCTTATGGGGGAGGGCCCTACAATGAGCAGTTCTTC. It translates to CASSPPYGGGPYNEQFF. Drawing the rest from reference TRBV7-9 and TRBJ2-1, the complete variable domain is DTGVSQNPRHKITKRGQNVTFRCDPISEHNRLYWYRQTLGQGPEFLTYFQNEAQLEKSRLLSDRFSAERPKGSFSTLEIQRTEQGDSAMYLCASSPPYGGGPYNEQFFGPGTRLTVL.